This T cell receptor (beta chain) was sequenced for a study of control samples from healthy donors and cancer patients. Generated by immunoSEQ multiplex PCR, the TCRdb table keeps only in-frame clones and is missing some. The sample contains some 100,000 clones, about 88% of which appear only once. The receptor was isolated from a woman between 50 and 59 years old in good health. The sequencing input was blood.

CDR3 sequence (DNA): TGTGCCAGCAGTCCGCGCATACTAGCGTACGAGCAGTACTTC. Amino acids: CASSPRILAYEQYF. This rearrangement joins TRBV2 to TRBJ2-7; 7 bases line up with TRBD2. CDR1 and CDR2 (germline): SNHLY, FYNNEI. V trimming: 5 bases; J trimming: 4 bases; junction bases outside the gene matches: 8. The CDR3 extends over 14 amino acids. The full variable domain, with the rest looked up from reference TRBV2 and TRBJ2-7, is EPEVTQTPSHQVTQMGQEVILRCVPISNHLYFYWYRQILGQKVEFLVSFYNNEISEKSEIFDDQFSVERPDGSNFTLKIRSTKLEDSAMYFCASSPRILAYEQYFGPGTRLTVT.